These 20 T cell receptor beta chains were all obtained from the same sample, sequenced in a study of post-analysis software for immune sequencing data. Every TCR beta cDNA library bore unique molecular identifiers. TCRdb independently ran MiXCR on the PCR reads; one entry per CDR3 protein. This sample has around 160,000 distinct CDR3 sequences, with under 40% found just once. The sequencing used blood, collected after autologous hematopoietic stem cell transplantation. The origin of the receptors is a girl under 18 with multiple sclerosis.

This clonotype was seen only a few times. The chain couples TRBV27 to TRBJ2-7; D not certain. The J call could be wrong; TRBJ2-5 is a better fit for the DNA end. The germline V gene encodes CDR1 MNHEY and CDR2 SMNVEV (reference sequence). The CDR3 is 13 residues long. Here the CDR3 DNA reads TGTGCCAGCAGTTTATCGTTACAAGAGACCCAGTACTTC. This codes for CASSLSLQETQYF.

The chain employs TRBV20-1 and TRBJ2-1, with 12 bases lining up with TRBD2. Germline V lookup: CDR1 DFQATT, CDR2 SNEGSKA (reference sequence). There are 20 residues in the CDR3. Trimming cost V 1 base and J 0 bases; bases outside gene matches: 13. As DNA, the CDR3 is TGCAGTGCTAGAGTAAGGTCGGGGCTAGCGGGAGGGAGCTCCTACAATGAGCAGTTCTTC. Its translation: CSARVRSGLAGGSSYNEQFF.

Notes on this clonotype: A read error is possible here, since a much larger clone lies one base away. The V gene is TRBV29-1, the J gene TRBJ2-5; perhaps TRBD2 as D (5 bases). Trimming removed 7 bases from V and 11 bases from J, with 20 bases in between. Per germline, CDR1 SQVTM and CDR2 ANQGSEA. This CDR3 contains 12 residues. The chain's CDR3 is CSGDGFPGEQYF. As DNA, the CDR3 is TGCAGCGGTGACGGATTTCCCGGGGAGCAGTACTTC.

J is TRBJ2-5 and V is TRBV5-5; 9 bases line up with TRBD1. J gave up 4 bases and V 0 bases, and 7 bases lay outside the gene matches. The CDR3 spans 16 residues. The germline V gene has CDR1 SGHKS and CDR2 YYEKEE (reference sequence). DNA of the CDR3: TGTGCCAGCAGCTTGGGGGTAATGGGACAGGGAGAGACCCAGTACTTC. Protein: CASSLGVMGQGETQYF.

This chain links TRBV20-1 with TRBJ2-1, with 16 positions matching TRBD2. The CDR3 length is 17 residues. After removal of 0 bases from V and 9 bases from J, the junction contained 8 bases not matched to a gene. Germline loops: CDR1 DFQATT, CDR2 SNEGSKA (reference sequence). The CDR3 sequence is CSARDSGLAGGHSEQFF. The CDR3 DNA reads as TGCAGTGCTAGAGATTCGGGACTAGCGGGGGGGCATAGTGAGCAGTTCTTC.

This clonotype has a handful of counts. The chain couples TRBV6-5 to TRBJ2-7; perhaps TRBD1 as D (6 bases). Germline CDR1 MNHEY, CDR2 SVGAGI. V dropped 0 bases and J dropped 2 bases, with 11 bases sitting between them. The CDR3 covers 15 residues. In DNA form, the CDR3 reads TGTGCCAGCAGTTACTCGAGTAACAGGGCCTACGAGCAGTACTTC. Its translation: CASSYSSNRAYEQYF.

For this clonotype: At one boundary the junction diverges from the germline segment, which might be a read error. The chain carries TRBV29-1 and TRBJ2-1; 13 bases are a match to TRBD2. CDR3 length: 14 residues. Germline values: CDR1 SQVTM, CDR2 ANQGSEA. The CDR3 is CSVKDMGLAGPQFF. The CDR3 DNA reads TGCAGCGTTAAAGACATGGGACTAGCGGGACCGCAGTTCTTC.

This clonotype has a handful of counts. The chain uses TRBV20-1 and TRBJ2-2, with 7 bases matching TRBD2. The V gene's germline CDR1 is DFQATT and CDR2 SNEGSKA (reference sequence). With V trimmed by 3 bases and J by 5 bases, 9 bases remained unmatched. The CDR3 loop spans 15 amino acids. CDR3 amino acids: CSARRGGSWTGELFF. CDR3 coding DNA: TGCAGTGCTAGGAGGGGCGGGAGTTGGACCGGGGAGCTGTTTTTT.

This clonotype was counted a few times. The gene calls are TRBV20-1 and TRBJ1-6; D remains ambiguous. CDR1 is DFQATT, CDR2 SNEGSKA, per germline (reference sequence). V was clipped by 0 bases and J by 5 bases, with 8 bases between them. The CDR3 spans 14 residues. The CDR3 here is CSAREARDNSPLHF. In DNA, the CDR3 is TGCAGTGCTAGAGAGGCCAGAGATAATTCACCCCTCCACTTT.

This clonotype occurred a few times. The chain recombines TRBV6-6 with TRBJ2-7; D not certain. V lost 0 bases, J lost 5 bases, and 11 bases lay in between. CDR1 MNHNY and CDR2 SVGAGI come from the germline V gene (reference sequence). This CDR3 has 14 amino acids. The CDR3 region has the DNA TGTGCCAGCAGTTACTCAAGTGAGGTAGACGAGCAGTACTTC. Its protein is CASSYSSEVDEQYF.

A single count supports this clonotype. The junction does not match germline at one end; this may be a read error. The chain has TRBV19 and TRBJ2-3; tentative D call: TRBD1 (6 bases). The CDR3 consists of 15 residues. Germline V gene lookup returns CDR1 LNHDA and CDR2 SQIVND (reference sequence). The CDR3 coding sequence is TGTGCCGGTAGTATGACAGGAGTAAGTACAGATACGCAGTATTTT. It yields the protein CAGSMTGVSTDTQYF.

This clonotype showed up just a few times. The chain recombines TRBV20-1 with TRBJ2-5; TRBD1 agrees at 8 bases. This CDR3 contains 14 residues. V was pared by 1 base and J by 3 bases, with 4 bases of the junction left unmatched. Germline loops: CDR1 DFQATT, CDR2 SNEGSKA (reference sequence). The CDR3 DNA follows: TGCAGTGCTAGAGGCCACAGGGGGAAAGAGACCCAGTACTTC. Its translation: CSARGHRGKETQYF.

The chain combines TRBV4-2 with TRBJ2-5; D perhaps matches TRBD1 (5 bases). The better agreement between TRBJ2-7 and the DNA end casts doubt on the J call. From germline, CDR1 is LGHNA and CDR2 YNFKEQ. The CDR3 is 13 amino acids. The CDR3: CASSQGGAPEQYF. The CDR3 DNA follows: TGTGCCAGCAGCCAAGGTGGGGCCCCCGAGCAGTACTTC.

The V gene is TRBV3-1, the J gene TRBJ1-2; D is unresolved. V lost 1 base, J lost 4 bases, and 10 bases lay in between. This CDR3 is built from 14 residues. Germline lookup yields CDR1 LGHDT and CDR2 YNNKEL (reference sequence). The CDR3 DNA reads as TGTGCCAGCAGCCAAGGGGGTTCCATCTATGGCTACACCTTC. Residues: CASSQGGSIYGYTF.

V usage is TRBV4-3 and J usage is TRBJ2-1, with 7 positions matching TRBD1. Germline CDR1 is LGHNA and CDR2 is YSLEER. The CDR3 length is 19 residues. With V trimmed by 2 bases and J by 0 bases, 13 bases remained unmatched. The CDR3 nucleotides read TGCGCCAGCAGCCAACCACCGAGGGGGCCTGAGAGCTCCTACAATGAGCAGTTCTTC. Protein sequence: CASSQPPRGPESSYNEQFF.

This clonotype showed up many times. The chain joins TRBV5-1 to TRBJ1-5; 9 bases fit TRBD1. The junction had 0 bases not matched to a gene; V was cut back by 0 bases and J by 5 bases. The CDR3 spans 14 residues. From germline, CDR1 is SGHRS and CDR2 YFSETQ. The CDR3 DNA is TGCGCCAGCAGCTTGGGACAGGGGGATCAGCCCCAGCATTTT. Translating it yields CASSLGQGDQPQHF.

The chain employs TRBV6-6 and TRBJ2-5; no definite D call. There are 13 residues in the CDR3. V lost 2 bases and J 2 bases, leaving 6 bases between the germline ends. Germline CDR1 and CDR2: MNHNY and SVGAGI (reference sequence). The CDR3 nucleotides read TGTGCCAGCAGTTACGTCTTACAAGAGACCCAGTACTTC. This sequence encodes CASSYVLQETQYF.

The CDR3 region has the DNA TGTGCCATCAGTGAACCCGGGAACACAGATACGCAGTATTTT. It codes for CAISEPGNTDTQYF. The gene calls are TRBV10-3 and TRBJ2-3; tentatively, D is TRBD2 (5 bases). Germline values: CDR1 ENHRY, CDR2 SYGVKD. The length of the CDR3 is 14 residues. V was pared by 3 bases and J by 2 bases, with 9 bases between.

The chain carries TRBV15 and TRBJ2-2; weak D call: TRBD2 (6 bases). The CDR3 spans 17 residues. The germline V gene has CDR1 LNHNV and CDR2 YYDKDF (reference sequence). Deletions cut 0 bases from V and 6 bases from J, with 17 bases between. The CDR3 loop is CATSRDRGLKVAGELFF. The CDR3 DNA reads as TGTGCCACCAGCAGAGATCGGGGACTTAAGGTCGCCGGGGAGCTGTTTTTT.

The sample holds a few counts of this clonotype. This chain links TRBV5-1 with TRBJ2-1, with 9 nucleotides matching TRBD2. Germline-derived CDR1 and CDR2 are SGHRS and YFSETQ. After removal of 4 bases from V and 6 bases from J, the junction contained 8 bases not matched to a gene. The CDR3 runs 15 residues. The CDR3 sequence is CASSQAGGKANEQFF. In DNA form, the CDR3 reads TGCGCCAGCAGCCAAGCGGGAGGCAAAGCCAATGAGCAGTTCTTC.